The 29 T cell receptor beta chains in this list originate from one sample, sequenced in a study of OX40 agonist ivuxolimab in advanced cancers. Libraries were prepared by immunoSEQ multiplex PCR; TCRdb keeps only in-frame clonotypes and omits some of them. The sample contains tens of thousands of clones, more than 75% of which appear only once. Specimen: CD4+ or CD8+ T cells sorted from blood, collected in a trial of the OX40 agonist ivuxolimab. The receptors stem from an adult with an advanced solid tumor such as melanoma, head and neck, liver or kidney cancer.

The chain is built from TRBV7-8 and TRBJ2-5; D call uncertain. The CDR3 covers 13 residues. The V end was cut by 0 bases, the J end by 5 bases, with 7 bases between. The germline CDR1 and CDR2 sequences are SGHVS and FQNEAQ. CDR3 sequence (DNA): TGTGCCAGCAGCTTAGCGCTGAGGGAGACCCAGTACTTC. Encoded protein: CASSLALRETQYF.

This clone has a single count. The rearrangement links TRBV19 to TRBJ1-1, with TRBD1 matching over 9 bases. There are 16 residues in the CDR3. V lost 1 base to trimming and J lost 1 base; unmatched junction nucleotides: 4. CDR1 LNHDA and CDR2 SQIVND come from the germline V gene (reference sequence). The CDR3 DNA is TGTGCCAGTAGTATAGGTGACAGGGGGAAGAACACTGAAGCTTTCTTT. Its translation is CASSIGDRGKNTEAFF.

This sequence joins TRBV20-1 and TRBJ2-7; D is possibly TRBD2 (5 bases). The CDR3 contains 11 residues. V was pared by 7 bases and J by 6 bases, with 13 bases between. Germline loops: CDR1 DFQATT, CDR2 SNEGSKA (reference sequence). In DNA, the CDR3 is TGCAGTGGTATCGCGGGCCGCGAGCAGTACTTC. Protein sequence: CSGIAGREQYF.

This clone was seen a few times. The final CDR3 position lacks the conserved phenylalanine or tryptophan, pointing to a likely read error. The DNA is left out, because the CDR3 cannot be placed on it with certainty; the CDR3 is given as TCRdb lists it. The J gene is TRBJ1-4, the V gene TRBV6-5. Ends included, the CDR3 has 11 residues. Germline V gives CDR1 MNHEY, CDR2 SVGAGI. The CDR3 protein is CASSYEGDDRG.

V is TRBV5-1 and J is TRBJ2-3, with 12 bases that match TRBD2. With 3 bases clipped from V and 6 bases from J, the junction kept 20 bases outside the gene matches. Germline lookup yields CDR1 SGHRS and CDR2 YFSETQ. The CDR3 covers 20 residues. CDR3 in amino acids: CASSWDRVRALAGGNDTQYF. CDR3 nucleotide sequence: TGCGCCAGCAGCTGGGACCGGGTCCGAGCCCTAGCGGGAGGGAACGATACGCAGTATTTT.

J is TRBJ2-2 and V is TRBV9, with 12 bases identical to TRBD2. The CDR3 has 17 amino acids. The germline gives CDR1 SGDLS, CDR2 YYNGEE. The V segment lost 0 bases and the J segment 6 bases; nucleotides outside the gene matches: 6. CDR3 sequence (DNA): TGTGCCAGCAGCGTAGCTAGCGGGAGGGTGAAGGCCGGGGAGCTGTTTTTT. Its translation is CASSVASGRVKAGELFF.

This clone was observed a handful of times. The chain combines TRBV28 with TRBJ1-5, with TRBD1 as a possible D gene (6 bases). The germline V gene has CDR1 MDHEN and CDR2 SYDVKM. Trimming pared 3 bases from V and 7 bases from J, leaving 13 bases between. This CDR3 contains 14 residues. DNA for the CDR3: TGTGCCAGCAGTTTCTGGGGGGCAGGGCAGCCCCAGCATTTT. It codes for CASSFWGAGQPQHF.

The CDR3, as DNA: TGCGCCAGCAGCCAAGAGGGGGCTGCTTATGGGGCCAACGTCCTGACTTTC. This gives the protein CASSQEGAAYGANVLTF. The V gene is TRBV4-1, the J gene TRBJ2-6; TRBD1 is a possible D gene (6 bases). This CDR3 comprises 17 residues. The ends were cut back, 0 bases at V and 3 bases at J, with 12 bases in the middle. Germline V gene sequence: CDR1 MGHRA, CDR2 YSYEKL.

The chain links TRBV27 to TRBJ1-2; TRBD1 agrees at 11 bases. V gave up 6 bases and J gave up 8 bases; unmatched junction bases: 14. The CDR3 has 16 residues. The germline CDR1 and CDR2 sequences are MNHEY and SMNVEV (reference sequence). The CDR3 DNA reads TGTGCCAGCAGACGAGGGACAGGGGGGACCGGGTGGGGCTACACCTTC. This translates into CASRRGTGGTGWGYTF.

The J gene is TRBJ1-2, the V gene TRBV6-6; TRBD1 might be the D (5 bases). The CDR3 has 13 residues. The germline V gene encodes CDR1 MNHNY and CDR2 SVGAGI (reference sequence). V lost 2 bases and J 6 bases, leaving 10 bases between the germline ends. CDR3 loop: CASSYNGGDGYTF. The CDR3 nucleotides are TGTGCCAGCAGTTACAATGGAGGGGATGGCTACACCTTC.

This sequence joins TRBV19 and TRBJ1-6, with D unclear. Germline V gene lookup returns CDR1 LNHDA and CDR2 SQIVND (reference sequence). The CDR3 is made up of 16 amino acids. The CDR3 region is CDRRALPGGRNSPLHF. The CDR3 coding sequence is TGTGACAGACGGGCCCTCCCGGGAGGGCGCAATTCACCCCTCCACTTT.

This clone has just one count. The chain carries TRBV2 and TRBJ2-2; a weak D match, TRBD2 (6 bases). The CDR3 runs to 15 residues. The V end was cut by 3 bases, the J end by 1 base, with 9 bases between. The germline V gene encodes CDR1 SNHLY and CDR2 FYNNEI. The CDR3 region is CASSDIGRNTGELFF. CDR3 DNA sequence: TGTGCCAGCAGTGATATCGGGAGGAACACCGGGGAGCTGTTTTTT.

This chain joins TRBV7-2 and TRBJ2-7; no firm D call. This CDR3 has 14 amino acids. The V gene lost 0 bases and the J gene lost 2 bases, with 8 bases spanning the gap. Per the germline V gene, CDR1 is SGHTA and CDR2 is FQGNSA. In DNA, the CDR3 is TGTGCCAGCAGCTTAGCAATCTACCCCTACGAGCAGTACTTC. Its protein product is CASSLAIYPYEQYF.

V gene TRBV19 combines with J gene TRBJ2-3, with 9 bases matching TRBD2. This CDR3 has 15 residues. V lost 5 bases and J lost 2; bases outside the gene matches: 5. Germline V gene data show CDR1 as LNHDA and CDR2 as SQIVND (reference sequence). The CDR3 reads CASSVASGNTDTQYF. CDR3 DNA sequence: TGTGCCAGTAGTGTCGCTAGCGGGAACACAGATACGCAGTATTTT.

The V call is TRBV7-6, the J call TRBJ2-1; D ambiguous. Trimming pared 6 bases from V and 3 bases from J, leaving 12 bases between. CDR1 and CDR2 (germline): SGHVS, FNYEAQ. The CDR3 has 14 amino acids. DNA for the CDR3: TGTGCCAGCAGGGTATCGCAGGACTACAATGAGCAGTTCTTC. Encoded protein: CASRVSQDYNEQFF.

This clone was recorded once. CDR3 residues: CASSPWAGTYEQYF. CDR3 DNA sequence: TGTGCCAGCTCACCTTGGGCAGGGACCTACGAGCAGTACTTC. V is TRBV18 and J is TRBJ2-7; TRBD1 is a possible D gene (5 bases). The CDR3 loop spans 14 amino acids. Germline lookup yields CDR1 KGHSH and CDR2 LQKENI. V lost 3 bases to trimming and J lost 2 bases, with 11 bases between them.

The chain carries TRBV5-1 and TRBJ1-2; TRBD1 aligns across 10 bases. The CDR3 has 15 amino acids. Germline trimming cut 7 bases from V and 8 bases from J; bases unmatched to any gene: 14. Germline V gene data show CDR1 as SGHRS and CDR2 as YFSETQ. This chain's CDR3 is CASPPPGQGVGGYTF. CDR3 nucleotide sequence: TGCGCCAGCCCCCCCCCTGGACAGGGGGTGGGAGGCTACACCTTC.

V and J are TRBV5-4 and TRBJ1-5; D ambiguous. Trimming stripped 0 bases from V and 3 bases from J, with 7 bases between. This CDR3 contains 14 residues. Germline CDR1 is SGHNT and CDR2 is YYREEE (reference sequence). CDR3 loop: CASSLDGSNQPQHF. CDR3 DNA: TGTGCCAGCAGCTTGGACGGTTCCAATCAGCCCCAGCATTTT. The full variable domain, rest sourced from reference TRBV5-4 and TRBJ1-5, is ETGVTQSPTHLIKTRGQQVTLRCSSQSGHNTVSWYQQALGQGPQFIFQYYREEENGRGNFPPRFSGLQFPNYSSELNVNALELDDSALYLCASSLDGSNQPQHFGDGTRLSIL.

This chain joins TRBV6-5 and TRBJ1-5; TRBD1 matches 8 bases. Trimming cost V 5 bases and J 7 bases; bases outside gene matches: 10. The CDR3 sequence is 15 residues long. Germline V gene lookup returns CDR1 MNHEY and CDR2 SVGAGI. This CDR3 is CASSPRAGGLQPQHF. DNA of the CDR3: TGTGCCAGCAGTCCCCGGGCAGGGGGCCTCCAGCCCCAGCATTTT.

The chain has TRBV9 and TRBJ2-1, with 8 bases fitting TRBD1. V shed 2 bases, J shed 2 bases, and the junction held 3 bases outside the gene matches. The CDR3 length is 15 residues. From germline, CDR1 is SGDLS and CDR2 YYNGEE. CDR3 sequence reads: CASSVRGQTYNEQFF. CDR3 nucleotide sequence: TGTGCCAGCAGCGTCAGGGGGCAAACCTACAATGAGCAGTTCTTC. The full variable domain, its missing parts supplied by reference TRBV9 and TRBJ2-1, is DSGVTQTPKHLITATGQRVTLRCSPRSGDLSVYWYQQSLDQGLQFLIQYYNGEERAKGNILERFSAQQFPDLHSELNLSSLELGDSALYFCASSVRGQTYNEQFFGPGTRLTVL.

This chain uses TRBV27 with TRBJ2-4, with 7 bases lining up with TRBD1. CDR1 and CDR2 (germline): MNHEY, SMNVEV (reference sequence). This CDR3 region has 13 residues. V lost 7 bases, J lost 9 bases, and 9 bases stayed unmatched. The CDR3 reads CASIKQGISIQYF. In DNA form, the CDR3 reads TGTGCCAGCATTAAACAGGGGATAAGCATTCAGTACTTC.

The chain combines TRBV12-5 with TRBJ2-5, with D possibly TRBD2 on 5 matching bases. V gave up 5 bases and J gave up 5 bases, with 12 bases separating them. CDR1 is LGHNT, CDR2 FRNRAP, per germline. The CDR3 spans 13 residues. The CDR3 spells CASGSPGYETQYF. CDR3 DNA sequence: TGTGCTAGTGGTAGTCCGGGGTACGAGACCCAGTACTTC.

This chain joins TRBV7-2 and TRBJ1-6; TRBD1 matches at 7 bases. The CDR3 spans 15 residues. Germline loops: CDR1 SGHTA, CDR2 FQGNSA. V was pared by 5 bases and J by 8 bases, with 9 bases of the junction left unmatched. CDR3 sequence reads: CASSPRGRGYSPLHF. Written as DNA, the CDR3 is TGTGCCAGCAGCCCAAGGGGGCGAGGATATTCACCCCTCCACTTT.

Within the sample, this clone is medium-sized (0.01 to 0.1%). J is TRBJ1-4 and V is TRBV11-1; 7 bases are a match to TRBD1. Germline lookup yields CDR1 SGHAT and CDR2 FQDESV (reference sequence). The CDR3 loop spans 12 amino acids. Germline trimming cut 5 bases from V and 14 bases from J; bases unmatched to any gene: 8. The CDR3 spells CASSPRTGRLFF. CDR3 nucleotide sequence: TGTGCCAGCAGCCCCCGGACAGGACGTCTGTTTTTT.

This clone was recorded a few times. The chain uses TRBV30 and TRBJ1-3; D is uncertain. The CDR3 length is 14 residues. CDR1 is GTSNPN, CDR2 SVGIG, per germline (reference sequence). Trimming left V 0 bases short and J 0 bases short, with 6 bases between. DNA of the CDR3: TGTGCCTGGAGTGTAACAGTCTCTGGAAACACCATATATTTT. Amino acid sequence: CAWSVTVSGNTIYF.

This clone is judged medium-sized. V and J are TRBV5-4 and TRBJ2-1, with TRBD1 matching over 7 bases. Per the germline V gene, CDR1 is SGHNT and CDR2 is YYREEE (reference sequence). V lost 4 bases and J lost 8; bases outside the gene matches: 15. CDR3 length: 16 amino acids. The CDR3 sequence: CASSTDTRGKEDEQFF. DNA for the CDR3: TGTGCCAGCAGCACCGATACCAGGGGGAAGGAAGATGAGCAGTTCTTC.

This clone was found once. The V gene is TRBV9, the J gene TRBJ1-6; possible D gene TRBD1, 5 bases. The V and J ends lost 4 bases and 8 bases respectively, with 13 bases between them. Germline CDR1 and CDR2: SGDLS and YYNGEE. The CDR3 loop spans 14 amino acids. Here the CDR3 reads CASSLADSYSPLHF. DNA for the CDR3: TGTGCCAGCAGCCTAGCCGACAGTTATTCACCCCTCCACTTT.

In this sample, this clone turned up a few times. The chain links TRBV15 to TRBJ1-5; no clear D. Per germline, CDR1 LNHNV and CDR2 YYDKDF (reference sequence). Trimming took 5 bases from V and 6 from J, leaving 17 bases between them. The CDR3 is 15 amino acids. CDR3 sequence reads: CATSAGREYFQPQHF. Here the CDR3 DNA reads TGTGCCACCAGCGCAGGACGGGAATATTTTCAGCCCCAGCATTTT.

CDR3 loop: CASSASGSTYNEQFF. CDR3 in DNA: TGTGCCAGCAGCGCTAGCGGGAGTACCTACAATGAGCAGTTCTTC. The chain employs TRBV7-3 and TRBJ2-1, with 10 bases identical to TRBD2. The CDR3 contains 15 residues. Germline V CDR1 and CDR2: SGHTA, FQGTGA. Trimming cost V 5 bases and J 2 bases; bases outside gene matches: 3.